The following is a T cell receptor (beta chain) sequence with its context. Antigen specificity is unknown. V dropped 6 bases and J dropped 4; count of bases not matched to a gene: 11. Per germline, CDR1 SQVTM and CDR2 ANQGSEA. This CDR3 is built from 15 residues. The data are from a study of graft-versus-host responses after intestinal transplantation. Study background: Recipients were all induced with anti-thymocyte globulin, then given tacrolimus and steroids for about three years.

The repertoire was sequenced with immunoSEQ multiplex PCR; TCRdb's copy has only in-frame clones and lacks some. The sample carries around 99,000 clones, 85% to 95% recorded once. The receptor was derived from a human donor who received an intestinal transplant. Sequenced material: unstimulated CD8+ T cells sorted from spleen or lymph node cells, taken before intestinal transplant. The chain couples TRBV29-1 to TRBJ2-2; 7 bases match TRBD2. In DNA, the CDR3 is TGCAGCGTGGTCCCAAGCGGGGCCTTCACCGGGGAGCTGTTTTTT. It encodes CSVVPSGAFTGELFF.